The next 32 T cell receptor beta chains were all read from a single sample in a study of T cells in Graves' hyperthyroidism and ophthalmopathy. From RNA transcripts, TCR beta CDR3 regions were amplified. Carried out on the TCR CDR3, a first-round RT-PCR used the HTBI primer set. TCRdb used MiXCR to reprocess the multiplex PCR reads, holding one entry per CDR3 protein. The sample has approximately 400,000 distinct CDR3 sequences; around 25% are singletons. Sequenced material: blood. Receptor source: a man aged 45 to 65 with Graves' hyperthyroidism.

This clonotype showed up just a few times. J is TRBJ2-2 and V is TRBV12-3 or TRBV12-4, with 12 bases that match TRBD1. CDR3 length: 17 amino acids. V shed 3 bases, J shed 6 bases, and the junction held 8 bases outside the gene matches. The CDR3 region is CASSFSFGTGGPGELFF. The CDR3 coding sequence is TGTGCCAGCAGTTTTTCCTTTGGGACAGGGGGCCCCGGGGAGCTGTTTTTT.

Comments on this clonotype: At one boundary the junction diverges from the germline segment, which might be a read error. The CDR3 DNA follows: TGTGCCAGCAGCTTACGGGACAGTTCCTACGAGCGGTACTTC. Translating it yields CASSLRDSSYERYF. V is TRBV11-2 and J is TRBJ2-7; 7 nucleotides match TRBD1. Germline assignment: CDR1 SGHAT and CDR2 FQNNGV. The CDR3 runs 14 residues.

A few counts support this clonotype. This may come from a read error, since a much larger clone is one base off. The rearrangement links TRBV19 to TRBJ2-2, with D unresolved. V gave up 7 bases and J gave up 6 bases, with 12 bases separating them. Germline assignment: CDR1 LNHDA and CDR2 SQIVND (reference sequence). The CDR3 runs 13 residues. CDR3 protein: CASTHPQAGELFF. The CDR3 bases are TGTGCCAGTACCCATCCGCAGGCCGGGGAGCTGTTTTTT.

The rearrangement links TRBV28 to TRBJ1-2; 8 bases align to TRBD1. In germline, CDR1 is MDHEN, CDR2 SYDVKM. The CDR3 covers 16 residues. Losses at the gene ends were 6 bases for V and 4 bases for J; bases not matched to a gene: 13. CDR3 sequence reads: CASSPLPSTGAYGYTF. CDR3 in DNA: TGTGCCAGCAGCCCCCTGCCCTCGACAGGGGCCTATGGCTACACCTTC.

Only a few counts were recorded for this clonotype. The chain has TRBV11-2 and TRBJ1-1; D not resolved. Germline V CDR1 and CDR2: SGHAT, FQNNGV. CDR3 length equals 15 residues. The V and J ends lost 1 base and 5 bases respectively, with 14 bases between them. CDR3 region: CASSLAGRERTEAFF. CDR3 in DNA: TGTGCCAGCAGCTTAGCGGGAAGGGAGAGGACTGAAGCTTTCTTT.

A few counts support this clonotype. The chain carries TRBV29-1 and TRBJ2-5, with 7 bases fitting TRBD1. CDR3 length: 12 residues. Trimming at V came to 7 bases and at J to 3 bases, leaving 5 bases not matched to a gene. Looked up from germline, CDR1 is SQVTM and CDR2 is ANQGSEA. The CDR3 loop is CSGGQVKETQYF. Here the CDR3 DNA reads TGCAGCGGAGGACAGGTGAAAGAGACCCAGTACTTC.

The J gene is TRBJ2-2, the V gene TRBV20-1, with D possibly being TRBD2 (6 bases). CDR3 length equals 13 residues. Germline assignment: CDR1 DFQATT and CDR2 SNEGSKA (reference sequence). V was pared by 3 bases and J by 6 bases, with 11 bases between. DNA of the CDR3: TGCAGTGCTAGTGGGGGAGGTTCCGGGGAGCTGTTTTTT. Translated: CSASGGGSGELFF.

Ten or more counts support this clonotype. CDR3 protein: CASSLAGLQSNEQFF. CDR3 sequence (DNA): TGTGCCAGCAGCTTAGCGGGACTCCAATCCAATGAGCAGTTCTTC. The J gene is TRBJ2-1, the V gene TRBV7-8, with D possibly being TRBD2 (6 bases). With 0 bases removed from V and 6 bases from J, the gap between germline ends came to 12 bases. Looked up from germline, CDR1 is SGHVS and CDR2 is FQNEAQ. This CDR3 comprises 15 residues.

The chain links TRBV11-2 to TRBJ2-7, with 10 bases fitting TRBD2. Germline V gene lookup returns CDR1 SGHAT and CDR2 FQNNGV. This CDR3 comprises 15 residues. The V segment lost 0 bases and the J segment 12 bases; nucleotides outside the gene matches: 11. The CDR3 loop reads CASSLEGAGGPRRYF. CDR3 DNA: TGTGCCAGCAGCTTAGAAGGAGCGGGAGGGCCTAGGCGGTACTTC.

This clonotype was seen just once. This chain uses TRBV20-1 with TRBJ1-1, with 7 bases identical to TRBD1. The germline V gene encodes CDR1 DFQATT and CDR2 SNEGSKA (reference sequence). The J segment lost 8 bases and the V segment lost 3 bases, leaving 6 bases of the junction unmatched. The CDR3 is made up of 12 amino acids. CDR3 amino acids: CSASPGQEEAFF. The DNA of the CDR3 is TGCAGTGCTAGCCCCGGACAGGAGGAAGCTTTCTTT.

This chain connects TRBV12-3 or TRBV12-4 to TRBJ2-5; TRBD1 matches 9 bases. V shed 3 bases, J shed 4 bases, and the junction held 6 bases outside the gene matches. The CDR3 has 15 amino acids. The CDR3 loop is CASSFGQGLSETQYF. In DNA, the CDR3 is TGTGCCAGCAGTTTCGGACAGGGGCTCTCAGAGACCCAGTACTTC.

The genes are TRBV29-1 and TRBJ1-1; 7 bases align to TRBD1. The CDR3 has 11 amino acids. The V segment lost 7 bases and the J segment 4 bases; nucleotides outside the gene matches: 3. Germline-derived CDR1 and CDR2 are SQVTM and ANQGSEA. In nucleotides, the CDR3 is TGCAGCGCCCGGGACAGCACTGAAGCTTTCTTT. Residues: CSARDSTEAFF.

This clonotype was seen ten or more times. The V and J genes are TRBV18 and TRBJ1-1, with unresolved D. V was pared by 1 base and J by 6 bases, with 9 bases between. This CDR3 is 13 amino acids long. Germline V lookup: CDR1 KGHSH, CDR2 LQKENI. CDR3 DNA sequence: TGTGCCAGCTCACCACGTTGGGAGGCTGAAGCTTTCTTT. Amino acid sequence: CASSPRWEAEAFF.

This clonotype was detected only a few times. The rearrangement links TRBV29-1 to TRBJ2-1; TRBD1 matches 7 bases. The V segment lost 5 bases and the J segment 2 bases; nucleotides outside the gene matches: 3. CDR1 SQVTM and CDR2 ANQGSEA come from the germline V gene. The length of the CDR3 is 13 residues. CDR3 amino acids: CSVSTGAYNEQFF. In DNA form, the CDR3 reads TGCAGCGTTTCAACAGGGGCCTACAATGAGCAGTTCTTC.

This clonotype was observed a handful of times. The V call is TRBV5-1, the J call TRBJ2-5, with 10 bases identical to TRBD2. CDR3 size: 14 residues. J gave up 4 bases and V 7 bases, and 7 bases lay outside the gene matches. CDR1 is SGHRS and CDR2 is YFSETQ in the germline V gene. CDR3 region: CASSGQREGETQYF. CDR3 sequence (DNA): TGCGCCAGCTCCGGCCAGCGGGAGGGAGAGACCCAGTACTTC.

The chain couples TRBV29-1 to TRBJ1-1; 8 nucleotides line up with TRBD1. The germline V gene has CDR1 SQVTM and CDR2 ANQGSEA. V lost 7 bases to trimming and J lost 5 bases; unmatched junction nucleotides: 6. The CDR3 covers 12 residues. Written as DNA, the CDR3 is TGCAGCGCCCCGGACAGGGCGACTGAAGCTTTCTTT. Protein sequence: CSAPDRATEAFF.

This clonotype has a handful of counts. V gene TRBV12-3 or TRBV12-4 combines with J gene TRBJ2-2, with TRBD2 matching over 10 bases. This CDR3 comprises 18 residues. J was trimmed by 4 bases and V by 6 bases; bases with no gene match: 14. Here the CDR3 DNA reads TGTGCCAGCAGAGTGGGAACTAGCGGGGCTCGGGGCACCGGGGAGCTGTTTTTT. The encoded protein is CASRVGTSGARGTGELFF.

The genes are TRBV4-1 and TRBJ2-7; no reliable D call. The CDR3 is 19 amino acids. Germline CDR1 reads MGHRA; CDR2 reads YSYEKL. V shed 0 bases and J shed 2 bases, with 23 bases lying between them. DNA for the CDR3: TGCGCCAGCAGCCAAGAAAGAATGGCACCAGGCACCCTTACCTACGAGCAGTACTTC. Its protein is CASSQERMAPGTLTYEQYF.

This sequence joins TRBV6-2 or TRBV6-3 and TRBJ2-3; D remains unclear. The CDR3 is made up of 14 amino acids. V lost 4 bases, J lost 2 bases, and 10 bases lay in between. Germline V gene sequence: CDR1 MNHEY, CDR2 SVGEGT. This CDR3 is CASSWIGSTDTQYF. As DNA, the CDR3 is TGTGCCAGCAGTTGGATCGGGTCCACAGATACGCAGTATTTT.

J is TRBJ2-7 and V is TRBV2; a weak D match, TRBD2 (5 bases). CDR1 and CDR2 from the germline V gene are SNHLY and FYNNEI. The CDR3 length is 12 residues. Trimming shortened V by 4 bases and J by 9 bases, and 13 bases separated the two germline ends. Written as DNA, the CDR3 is TGTGCCAGCAGTGCTGGCGGGCCCGGGCAGTACTTC. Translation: CASSAGGPGQYF. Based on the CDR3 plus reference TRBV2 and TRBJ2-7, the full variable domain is EPEVTQTPSHQVTQMGQEVILRCVPISNHLYFYWYRQILGQKVEFLVSFYNNEISEKSEIFDDQFSVERPDGSNFTLKIRSTKLEDSAMYFCASSAGGPGQYFGPGTRLTVT.

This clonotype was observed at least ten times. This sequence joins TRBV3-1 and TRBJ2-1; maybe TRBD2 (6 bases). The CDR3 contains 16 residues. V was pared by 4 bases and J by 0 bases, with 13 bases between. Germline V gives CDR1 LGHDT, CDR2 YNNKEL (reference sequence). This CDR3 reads CASSPPSSVSYNEQFF. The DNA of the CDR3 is TGTGCCAGCAGCCCCCCTTCTAGCGTCTCCTACAATGAGCAGTTCTTC.

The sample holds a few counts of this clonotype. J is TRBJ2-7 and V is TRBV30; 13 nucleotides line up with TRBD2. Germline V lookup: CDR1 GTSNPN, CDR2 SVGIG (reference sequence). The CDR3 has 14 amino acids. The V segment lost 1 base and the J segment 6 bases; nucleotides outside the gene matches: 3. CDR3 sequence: CAWSGTSGRGEQYF. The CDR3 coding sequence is TGTGCCTGGAGTGGGACTAGCGGGAGAGGCGAGCAGTACTTC.

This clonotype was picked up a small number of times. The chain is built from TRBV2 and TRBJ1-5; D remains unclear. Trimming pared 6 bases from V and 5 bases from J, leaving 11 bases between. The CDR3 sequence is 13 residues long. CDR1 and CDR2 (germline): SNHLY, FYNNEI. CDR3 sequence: CASRPQTHQPQHF. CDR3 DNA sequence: TGTGCCAGCAGGCCTCAAACACATCAGCCCCAGCATTTT. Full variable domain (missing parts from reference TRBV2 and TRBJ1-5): EPEVTQTPSHQVTQMGQEVILRCVPISNHLYFYWYRQILGQKVEFLVSFYNNEISEKSEIFDDQFSVERPDGSNFTLKIRSTKLEDSAMYFCASRPQTHQPQHFGDGTRLSIL.

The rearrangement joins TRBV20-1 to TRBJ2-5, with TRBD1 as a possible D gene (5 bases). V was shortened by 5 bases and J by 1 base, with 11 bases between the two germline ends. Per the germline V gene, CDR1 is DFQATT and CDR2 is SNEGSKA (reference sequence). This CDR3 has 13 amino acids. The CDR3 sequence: CSARRQTQETQYF. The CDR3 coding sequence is TGCAGTGCTCGCCGACAGACCCAAGAGACCCAGTACTTC.

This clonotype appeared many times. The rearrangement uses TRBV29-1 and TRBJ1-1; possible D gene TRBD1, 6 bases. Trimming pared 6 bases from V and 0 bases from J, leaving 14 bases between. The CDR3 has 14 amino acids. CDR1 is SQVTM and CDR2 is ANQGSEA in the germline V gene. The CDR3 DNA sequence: TGCAGCGTCGGGATAGGGGGAATGAACACTGAAGCTTTCTTT. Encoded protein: CSVGIGGMNTEAFF.

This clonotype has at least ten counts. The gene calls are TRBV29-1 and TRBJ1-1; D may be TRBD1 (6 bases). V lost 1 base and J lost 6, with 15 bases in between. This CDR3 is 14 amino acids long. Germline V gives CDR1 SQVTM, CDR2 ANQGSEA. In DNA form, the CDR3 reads TGCAGCGTTGAAGTGGCAGGGGCGAGGTCTGAAGCTTTCTTT. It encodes CSVEVAGARSEAFF.

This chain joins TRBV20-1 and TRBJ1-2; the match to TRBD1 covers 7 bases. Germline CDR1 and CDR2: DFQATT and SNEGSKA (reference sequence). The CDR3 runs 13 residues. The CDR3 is CSVLQGNGYGYTF. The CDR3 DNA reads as TGCAGCGTTCTACAGGGGAACGGCTATGGCTACACCTTC.

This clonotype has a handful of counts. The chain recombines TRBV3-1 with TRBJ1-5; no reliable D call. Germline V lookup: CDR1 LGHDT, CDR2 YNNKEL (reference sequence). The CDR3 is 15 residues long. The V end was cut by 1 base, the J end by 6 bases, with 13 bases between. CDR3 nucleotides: TGTGCCAGCAGCCAAGCTTCAAGAGGAATTCAGCCCCAGCATTTT. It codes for CASSQASRGIQPQHF. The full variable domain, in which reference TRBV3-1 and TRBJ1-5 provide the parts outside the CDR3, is DTAVSQTPKYLVTQMGNDKSIKCEQNLGHDTMYWYKQDSKKFLKIMFSYNNKELIINETVPNRFSPKSPDKAHLNLHINSLELGDSAVYFCASSQASRGIQPQHFGDGTRLSIL.

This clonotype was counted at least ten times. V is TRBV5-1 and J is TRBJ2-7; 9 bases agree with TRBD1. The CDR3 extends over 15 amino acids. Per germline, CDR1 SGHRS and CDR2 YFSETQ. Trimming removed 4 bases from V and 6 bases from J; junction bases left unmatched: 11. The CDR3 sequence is CASSRLPGQGTEQYF. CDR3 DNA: TGCGCCAGCAGCCGATTACCGGGACAGGGTACCGAGCAGTACTTC.

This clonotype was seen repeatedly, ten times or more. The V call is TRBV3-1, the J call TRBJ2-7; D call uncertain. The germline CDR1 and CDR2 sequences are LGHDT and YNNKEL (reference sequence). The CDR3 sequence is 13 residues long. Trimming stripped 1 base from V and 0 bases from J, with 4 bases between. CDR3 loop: CASSQVVSYEQYF. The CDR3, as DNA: TGTGCCAGCAGCCAAGTGGTCTCCTACGAGCAGTACTTC.

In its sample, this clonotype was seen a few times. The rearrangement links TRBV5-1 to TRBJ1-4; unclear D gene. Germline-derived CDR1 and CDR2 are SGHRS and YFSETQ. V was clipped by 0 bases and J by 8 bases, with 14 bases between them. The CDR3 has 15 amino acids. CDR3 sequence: CASSLAPGSLEKLFF. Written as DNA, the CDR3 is TGCGCCAGCAGCTTGGCCCCTGGTTCTCTCGAAAAACTGTTTTTT.

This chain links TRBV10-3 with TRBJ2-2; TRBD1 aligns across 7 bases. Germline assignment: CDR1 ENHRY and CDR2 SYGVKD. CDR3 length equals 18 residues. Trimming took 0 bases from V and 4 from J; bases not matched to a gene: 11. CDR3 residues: CAISESFAAGTATGELFF. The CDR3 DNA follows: TGTGCCATCAGTGAGTCGTTTGCAGCCGGGACAGCCACCGGGGAGCTGTTTTTT.